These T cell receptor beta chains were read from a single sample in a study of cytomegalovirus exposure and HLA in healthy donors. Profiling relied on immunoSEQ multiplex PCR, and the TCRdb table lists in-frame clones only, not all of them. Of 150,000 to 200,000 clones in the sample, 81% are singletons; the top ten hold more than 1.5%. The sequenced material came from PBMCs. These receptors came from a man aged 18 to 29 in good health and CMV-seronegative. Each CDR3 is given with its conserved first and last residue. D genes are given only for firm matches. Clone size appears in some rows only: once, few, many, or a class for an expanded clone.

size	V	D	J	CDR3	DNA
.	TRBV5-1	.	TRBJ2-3	CASSLPSSGSPTDTQYF	TGCGCCAGCAGCTTGCCGTCTTCGGGGTCCCCCACAGATACGCAGTATTTT
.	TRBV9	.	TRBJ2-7	CASSVGMATVDIYEQYF	TGTGCCAGCAGCGTAGGTATGGCGACAGTTGATATCTACGAGCAGTACTTC
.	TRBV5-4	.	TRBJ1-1	CASSSSKGGNTEAFF	TGTGCCAGCAGCTCCTCAAAGGGAGGAAACACTGAAGCTTTCTTT
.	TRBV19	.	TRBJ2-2	CASRTGSPGELFF	TGTGCCAGTAGAACAGGGAGCCCCGGGGAGCTGTTTTTT
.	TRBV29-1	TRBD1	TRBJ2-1	CSVWTYPGGSYNEQFF	TGCAGCGTTTGGACTTATCCAGGGGGATCCTACAATGAGCAGTTCTTC
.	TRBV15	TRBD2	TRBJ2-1	CATSRDAGGNNEQFF	TGTGCCACCAGCAGAGACGCGGGGGGCAACAATGAGCAGTTCTTC
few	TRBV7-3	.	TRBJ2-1	CASSRGVGEQFF	TGTGCCAGCAGCCGGGGAGTCGGGGAGCAGTTCTTC
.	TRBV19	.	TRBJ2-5	CASSIRYEIRETQYF	TGTGCCAGTAGTATACGTTACGAGATCCGGGAGACCCAGTACTTC
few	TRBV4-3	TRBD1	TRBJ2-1	CASSSDRGYEQFF	TGCGCCAGCAGCTCGGACAGGGGCTATGAGCAGTTCTTC
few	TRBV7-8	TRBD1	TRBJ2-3	CASRSYRGRTDTQYF	TGTGCCAGCAGGTCATACAGGGGGCGGACAGATACGCAGTATTTT
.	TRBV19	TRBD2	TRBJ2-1	CASSRSLAGVRNEQFF	TGTGCCAGTAGTAGATCACTAGCGGGAGTACGCAATGAGCAGTTCTTC
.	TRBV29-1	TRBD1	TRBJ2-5	CSVKTGTGVVEQYF	TGCAGCGTTAAAACCGGGACAGGGGTTGTAGAGCAGTACTTC
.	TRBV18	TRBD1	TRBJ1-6	CASSPRFGTENSPLHF	TGTGCCAGCTCACCACGCTTCGGGACAGAGAATTCACCCCTCCACTTT
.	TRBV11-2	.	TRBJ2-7	CASRPPGGFPYEQYF	TGTGCCAGCAGGCCCCCCGGGGGATTCCCCTACGAGCAGTACTTC
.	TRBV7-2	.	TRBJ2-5	CASSIGETQYF	TGTGCCAGCAGCATCGGTGAGACCCAGTACTTC
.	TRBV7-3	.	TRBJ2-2	CASSVGTYTGELFF	TGTGCCAGCAGCGTTGGGACATACACCGGGGAGCTGTTTTTT
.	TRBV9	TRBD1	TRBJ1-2	CASSVGTGRGEGYTF	TGTGCCAGCAGCGTTGGGACAGGGAGAGGAGAAGGCTACACCTTC
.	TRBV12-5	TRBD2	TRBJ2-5	CASGSGGLAGETQYF	TGTGCTAGTGGGTCGGGGGGACTAGCGGGAGAGACCCAGTACTTC
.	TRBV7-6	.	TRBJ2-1	CASSLGGGLGNEQFF	TGTGCCAGCAGCTTAGGTGGAGGGCTGGGGAATGAGCAGTTCTTC
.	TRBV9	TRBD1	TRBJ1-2	CASSFATGRGYGYTF	TGTGCCAGCAGCTTTGCGACAGGGCGCGGCTATGGCTACACCTTC
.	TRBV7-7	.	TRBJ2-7	CASSLGQGSHEQYF	TGTGCTAGCAGCTTAGGCCAGGGCTCCCACGAGCAGTACTTC
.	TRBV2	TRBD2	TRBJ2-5	CASSVAGERGETQYF	TGTGCCAGCAGTGTTGCGGGAGAGAGGGGAGAGACCCAGTACTTC
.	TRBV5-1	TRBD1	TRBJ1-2	CASSLLTGLNYGYTF	TGCGCCAGCAGCTTGTTGACAGGGTTGAACTATGGCTACACCTTC
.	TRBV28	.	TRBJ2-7	CASRPEMLYEQYF	TGTGCCAGCAGACCCGAGATGTTGTACGAGCAGTACTTC
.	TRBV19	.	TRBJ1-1	CASSIGGVRGGGTEAFF	TGTGCCAGTAGTATAGGAGGGGTCAGGGGAGGGGGCACTGAAGCTTTCTTT
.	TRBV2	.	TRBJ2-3	CASRGAQPNTQYF	TGTGCCAGCCGGGGGGCCCAGCCTAATACGCAGTATTTT
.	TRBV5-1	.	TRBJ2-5	CASSLGTDQETQYF	TGCGCCAGCAGCTTGGGAACAGACCAAGAGACCCAGTACTTC
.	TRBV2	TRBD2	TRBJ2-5	CASISAELAGEETQYF	TGTGCCAGCATCTCCGCCGAACTAGCGGGAGAAGAGACCCAGTACTTC